The clone carrying this TCR beta chain was counted many times. The antigen is undetermined. This specimen comes from a study of T cells after yellow fever vaccination. General observations from the study: Booster samples showed a return of most primary-vaccination clones (roughly 96% CD4, approximately 88% CD8).

The CDR3 is 13 residues long. The J segment lost 5 bases and the V segment lost 3 bases, leaving 3 bases of the junction unmatched. Germline CDR1 is ENHRY and CDR2 is SYGVKD. A universal primer site and UMIs were added as TCR cDNA was made by 5'RACE template switching. TCRdb reprocessed the 5' RACE reads with MiXCR, giving one entry per CDR3 protein. Here the sample spans around 140,000 distinct CDR3 sequences, approximately 6.6% being singletons. Sample: CD4+ T cells sorted from PBMCs, taken 10 days after the yellow fever booster vaccination. The V gene is TRBV10-3, the J gene TRBJ2-5; 7 bases match TRBD2. The TCR sequence derives from a man aged 30 to 45 who received the YFV17D yellow fever vaccine. CDR3 amino acids: CAISDRSGETQYF. DNA for the CDR3: TGTGCCATCAGTGACCGTAGCGGGGAGACCCAGTACTTC.